Listed below are T cell receptor beta chains from one sample, sequenced in a study of Ad26.COV2.S vaccination and SARS-CoV-2 variants. Assay used: immunoSEQ multiplex PCR; TCRdb lists only in-frame clones, some missing. Of hundreds of thousands of clones in the sample, 88% were seen once. The sequencing here drew on peripheral blood, taken in a trial of Ad26.COV2.S vaccine versus placebo. These receptors all come from a person between 18 and 65 years old who received the Ad26.COV2.S COVID-19 vaccine or a placebo. The CDR3 runs from the conserved cysteine through the conserved F or W. D genes are given only for firm matches. The size field is filled for only some rows; it gives once, few, many or a size class.

d_gene | j_gene | abundance | v_gene | len | CDR3aa | CDR3nt
- | TRBJ1-4 | - | TRBV14 | 13 | CASSPWGQEKLFF | TGTGCCAGCAGTCCATGGGGGCAGGAAAAACTGTTTTTT
TRBD1 | TRBJ1-5 | - | TRBV7-9 | 17 | CASSSGTPGQWNQPQHF | TGTGCCAGCAGCTCTGGAACACCGGGACAGTGGAATCAGCCCCAGCATTTT
TRBD1 | TRBJ2-5 | - | TRBV5-1 | 14 | CASSFRDRQETQYF | TGCGCCAGCAGCTTCCGGGACAGACAAGAGACCCAGTACTTC
- | TRBJ1-5 | - | TRBV6-1 | 16 | CASSDEIGRPNQPQHF | TGTGCCAGCAGTGACGAAATTGGACGGCCTAATCAGCCCCAGCATTTT
TRBD2 | TRBJ2-3 | - | TRBV7-8 | 14 | CASRTGTTLDTQYF | TGTGCCAGCAGAACCGGGACTACTTTGGATACGCAGTATTTT
- | TRBJ1-4 | - | TRBV13 | 15 | CASSLAVGLGEKLFF | TGTGCCAGCAGCTTAGCGGTGGGTCTGGGTGAAAAACTGTTTTTT
- | TRBJ1-1 | - | TRBV7-2 | 16 | CASSLRLQGLNTEAFF | TGTGCCAGCAGCTTACGTCTGCAGGGCCTGAACACTGAAGCTTTCTTT
- | TRBJ2-7 | - | TRBV12-3/TRBV12-4 | 13 | CARVTLRPYEQYF | TGTGCCAGGGTGACGTTAAGGCCCTACGAGCAGTACTTC
- | TRBJ1-2 | few | TRBV5-6 | 13 | CASSLPGDYGYTF | TGTGCCAGCAGCTTGCCAGGGGACTATGGCTACACCTTC
TRBD1 | TRBJ1-1 | - | TRBV9 | 17 | CASSVTPTGTVNTEAFF | TGTGCCAGCAGCGTAACTCCAACCGGGACAGTGAACACTGAAGCTTTCTTT
- | TRBJ2-7 | - | TRBV5-1 | 13 | CASSQGGSNEQYF | TGCGCCAGCAGCCAGGGGGGTTCTAACGAGCAGTACTTC
- | TRBJ1-1 | - | TRBV25-1 | 16 | CASSPTFSPVTVGAFF | TGTGCCAGCAGCCCTACTTTTTCCCCAGTTACCGTAGGAGCTTTCTTT
- | TRBJ1-5 | - | TRBV28 | 16 | CASGNRGGGGNQPQHF | TGTGCCAGCGGAAATAGGGGGGGTGGGGGCAATCAGCCCCAGCATTTT
- | TRBJ2-1 | - | TRBV6-5 | 14 | CASGKGRLGNEQFF | TGTGCCAGCGGGAAGGGTCGGCTCGGCAATGAGCAGTTCTTC